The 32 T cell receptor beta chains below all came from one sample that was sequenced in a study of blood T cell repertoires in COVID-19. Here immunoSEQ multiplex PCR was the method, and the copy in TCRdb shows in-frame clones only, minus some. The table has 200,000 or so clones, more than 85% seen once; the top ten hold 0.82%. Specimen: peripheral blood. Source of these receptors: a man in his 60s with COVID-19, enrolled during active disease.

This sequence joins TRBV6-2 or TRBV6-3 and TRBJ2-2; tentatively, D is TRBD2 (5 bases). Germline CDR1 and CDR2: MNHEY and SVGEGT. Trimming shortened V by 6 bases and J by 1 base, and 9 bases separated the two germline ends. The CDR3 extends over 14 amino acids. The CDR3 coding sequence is TGTGCCAGCAGCCGAACTAGGAACACCGGGGAGCTGTTTTTT. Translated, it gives CASSRTRNTGELFF.

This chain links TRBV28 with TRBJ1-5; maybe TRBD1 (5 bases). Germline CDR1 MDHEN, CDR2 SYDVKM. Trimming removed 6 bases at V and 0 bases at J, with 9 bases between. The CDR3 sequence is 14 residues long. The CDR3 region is CASRGPVSNQPQHF. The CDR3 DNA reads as TGTGCCAGCAGGGGGCCGGTTAGCAATCAGCCCCAGCATTTT.

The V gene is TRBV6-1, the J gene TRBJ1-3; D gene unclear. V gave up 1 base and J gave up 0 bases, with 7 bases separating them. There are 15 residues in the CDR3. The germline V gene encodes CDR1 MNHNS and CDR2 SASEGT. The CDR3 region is CASSEGFYSGNTIYF. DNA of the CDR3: TGTGCCAGCAGTGAAGGTTTCTACTCTGGAAACACCATATATTTT.

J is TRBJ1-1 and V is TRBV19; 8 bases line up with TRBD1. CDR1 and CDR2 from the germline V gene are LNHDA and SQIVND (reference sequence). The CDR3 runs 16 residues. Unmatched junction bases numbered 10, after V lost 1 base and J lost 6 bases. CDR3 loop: CASSIAGTGGPAEAFF. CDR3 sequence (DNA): TGTGCCAGTAGTATAGCCGGGACAGGCGGTCCGGCTGAAGCTTTCTTT. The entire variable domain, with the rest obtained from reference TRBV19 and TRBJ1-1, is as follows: DGGITQSPKYLFRKEGQNVTLSCEQNLNHDAMYWYRQDPGQGLRLIYYSQIVNDFQKGDIAEGYSVSREKKESFPLTVTSAQKNPTAFYLCASSIAGTGGPAEAFFGQGTRLTVV.

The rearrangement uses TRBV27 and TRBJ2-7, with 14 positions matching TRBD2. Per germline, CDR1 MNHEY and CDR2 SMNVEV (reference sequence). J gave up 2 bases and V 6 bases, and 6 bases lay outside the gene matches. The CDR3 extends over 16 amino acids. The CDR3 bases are TGTGCCAGCAGGTTCCGACTAGCGGGGGGGCCCTACGAGCAGTACTTC. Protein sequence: CASRFRLAGGPYEQYF.

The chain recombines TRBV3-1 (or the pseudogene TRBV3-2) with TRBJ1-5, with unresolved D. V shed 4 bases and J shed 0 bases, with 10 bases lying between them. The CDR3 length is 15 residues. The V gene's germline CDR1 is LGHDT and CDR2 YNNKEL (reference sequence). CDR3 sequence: CASSPTGYSNQPQHF. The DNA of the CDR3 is TGTGCCAGCAGCCCTACGGGGTATAGCAATCAGCCCCAGCATTTT.

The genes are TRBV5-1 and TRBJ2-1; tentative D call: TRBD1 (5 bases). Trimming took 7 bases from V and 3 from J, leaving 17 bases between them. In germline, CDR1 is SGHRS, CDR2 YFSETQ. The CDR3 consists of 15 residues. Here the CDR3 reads CASRSDSSLYNEQFF. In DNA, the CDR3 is TGCGCCAGCCGATCCGACAGTTCCCTCTACAATGAGCAGTTCTTC.

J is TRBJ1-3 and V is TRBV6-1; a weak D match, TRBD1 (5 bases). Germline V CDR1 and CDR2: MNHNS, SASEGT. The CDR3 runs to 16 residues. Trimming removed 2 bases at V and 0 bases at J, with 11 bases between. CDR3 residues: CASSEFGGVSGNTIYF. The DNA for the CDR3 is TGTGCCAGCAGTGAATTCGGGGGAGTCTCTGGAAACACCATATATTTT.

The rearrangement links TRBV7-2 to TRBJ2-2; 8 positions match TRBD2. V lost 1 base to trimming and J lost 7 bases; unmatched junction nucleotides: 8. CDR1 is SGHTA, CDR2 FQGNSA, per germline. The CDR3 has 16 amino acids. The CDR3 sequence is CASSLGHGRGVGELFF. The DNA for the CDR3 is TGTGCCAGCAGCTTAGGTCACGGGAGGGGTGTCGGGGAGCTGTTTTTT.

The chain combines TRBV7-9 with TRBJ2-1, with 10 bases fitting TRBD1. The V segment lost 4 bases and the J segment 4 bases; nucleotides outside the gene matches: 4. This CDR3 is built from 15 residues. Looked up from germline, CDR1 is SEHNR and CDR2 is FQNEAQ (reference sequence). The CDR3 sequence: CASSSAGQGYNEQFF. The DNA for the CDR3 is TGTGCCAGCAGCTCAGCGGGACAGGGGTACAATGAGCAGTTCTTC. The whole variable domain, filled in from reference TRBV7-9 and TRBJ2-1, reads DTGVSQNPRHKITKRGQNVTFRCDPISEHNRLYWYRQTLGQGPEFLTYFQNEAQLEKSRLLSDRFSAERPKGSFSTLEIQRTEQGDSAMYLCASSSAGQGYNEQFFGPGTRLTVL.

The CDR3 sequence is CATSDGQSSHYGYTF. CDR3 sequence (DNA): TGTGCCACCAGTGATGGACAGTCATCCCACTATGGCTACACCTTC. V gene TRBV24-1 combines with J gene TRBJ1-2, with a tentative D call TRBD1 (6 bases). CDR1 is KGHDR and CDR2 is SFDVKD in the germline V gene. CDR3 size: 15 residues. V was shortened by 3 bases and J by 3 bases, with 13 bases between the two germline ends.

CDR3 region: CASSREPYEQYF. In DNA, the CDR3 is TGTGCCAGCAGCAGGGAGCCGTACGAGCAGTACTTC. The chain carries TRBV3-1 (or the pseudogene TRBV3-2) and TRBJ2-7; possibly TRBD2 for D (5 bases). V was pared by 5 bases and J by 4 bases, with 9 bases between. CDR1 and CDR2 (germline): LGHDT, YNNKEL (reference sequence). The CDR3 consists of 12 residues.

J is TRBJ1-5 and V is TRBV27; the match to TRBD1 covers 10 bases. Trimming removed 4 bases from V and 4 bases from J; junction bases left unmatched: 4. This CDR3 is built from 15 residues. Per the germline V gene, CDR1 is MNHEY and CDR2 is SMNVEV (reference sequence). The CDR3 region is CASSSGTGDNQPQHF. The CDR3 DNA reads TGTGCCAGCAGTTCCGGGACAGGGGATAATCAGCCCCAGCATTTT.

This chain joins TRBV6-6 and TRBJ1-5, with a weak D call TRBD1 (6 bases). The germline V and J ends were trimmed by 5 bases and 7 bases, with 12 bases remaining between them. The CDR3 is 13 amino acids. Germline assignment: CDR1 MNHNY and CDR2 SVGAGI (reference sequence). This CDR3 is CASSNPGQQPQHF. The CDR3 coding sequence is TGTGCCAGCAGTAATCCGGGACAACAGCCCCAGCATTTT.

DNA of the CDR3: TGTGCCTGGAGCCGGGGACAGGGGGGTGAAGCTTTCTTT. It yields the protein CAWSRGQGGEAFF. V usage is TRBV30 and J usage is TRBJ1-1; 11 bases match TRBD1. The V gene's germline CDR1 is GTSNPN and CDR2 SVGIG (reference sequence). The CDR3 loop spans 13 amino acids. With 3 bases clipped from V and 7 bases from J, the junction kept 4 bases outside the gene matches.

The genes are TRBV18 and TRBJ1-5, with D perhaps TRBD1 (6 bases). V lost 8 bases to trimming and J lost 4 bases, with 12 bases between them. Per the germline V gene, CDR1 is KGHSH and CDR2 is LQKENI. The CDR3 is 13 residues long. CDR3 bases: TGTGCCAGCCAGCAACAGGGAAATCAGCCCCAGCATTTT. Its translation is CASQQQGNQPQHF.

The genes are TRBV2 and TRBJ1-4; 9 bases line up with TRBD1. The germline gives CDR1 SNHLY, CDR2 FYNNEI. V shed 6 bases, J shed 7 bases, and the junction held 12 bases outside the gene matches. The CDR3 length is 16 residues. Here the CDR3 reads CASRDQTGGWSEKLFF. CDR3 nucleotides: TGTGCCAGCAGGGACCAGACAGGGGGTTGGAGTGAAAAACTGTTTTTT.

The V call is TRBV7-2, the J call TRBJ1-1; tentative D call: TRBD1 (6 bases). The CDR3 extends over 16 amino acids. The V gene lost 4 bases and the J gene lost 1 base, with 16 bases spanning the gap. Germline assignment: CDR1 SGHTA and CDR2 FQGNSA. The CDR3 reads CASSSTGTRGNTEAFF. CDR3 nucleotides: TGTGCCAGCAGCTCGACCGGGACAAGGGGGAACACTGAAGCTTTCTTT.

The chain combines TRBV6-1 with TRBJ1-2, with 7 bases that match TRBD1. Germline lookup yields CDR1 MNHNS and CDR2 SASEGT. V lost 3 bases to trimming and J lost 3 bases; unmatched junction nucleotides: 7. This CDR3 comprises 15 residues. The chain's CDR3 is CASSDERQGDYGYTF. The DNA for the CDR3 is TGTGCCAGCAGTGATGAACGACAGGGAGACTATGGCTACACCTTC.

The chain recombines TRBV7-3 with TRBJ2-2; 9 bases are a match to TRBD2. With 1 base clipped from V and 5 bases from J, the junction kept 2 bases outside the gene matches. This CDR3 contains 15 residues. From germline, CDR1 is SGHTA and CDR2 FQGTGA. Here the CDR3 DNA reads TGTGCCAGCAGCTTAATAGCGGGGGATACCGGGGAGCTGTTTTTT. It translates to CASSLIAGDTGELFF. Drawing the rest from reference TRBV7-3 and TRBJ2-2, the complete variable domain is GAGVSQTPSNKVTEKGKYVELRCDPISGHTALYWYRQSLGQGPEFLIYFQGTGAADDSGLPNDRFFAVRPEGSVSTLKIQRTERGDSAVYLCASSLIAGDTGELFFGEGSRLTVL.

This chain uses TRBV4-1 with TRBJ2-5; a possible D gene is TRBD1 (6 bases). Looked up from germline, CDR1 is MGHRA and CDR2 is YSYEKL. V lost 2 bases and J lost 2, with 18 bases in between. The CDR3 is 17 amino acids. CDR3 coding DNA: TGCGCCAGCAGCCAAAGCCCTCCGGGACAAACTCAAGAGACCCAGTACTTC. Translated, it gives CASSQSPPGQTQETQYF.

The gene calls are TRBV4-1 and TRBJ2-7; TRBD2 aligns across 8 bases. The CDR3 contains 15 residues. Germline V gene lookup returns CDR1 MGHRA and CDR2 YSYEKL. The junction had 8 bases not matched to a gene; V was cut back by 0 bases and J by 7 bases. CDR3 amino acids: CASSQEAGAVGEQYF. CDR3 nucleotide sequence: TGCGCCAGCAGCCAAGAAGCGGGGGCGGTAGGGGAGCAGTACTTC.

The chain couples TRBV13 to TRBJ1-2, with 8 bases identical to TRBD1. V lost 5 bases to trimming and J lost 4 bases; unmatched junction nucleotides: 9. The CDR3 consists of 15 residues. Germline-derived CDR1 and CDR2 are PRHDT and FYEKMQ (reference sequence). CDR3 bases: TGTGCCAGCAGCGCACCCGGGACAGGCCTCTATGGCTACACCTTC. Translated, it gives CASSAPGTGLYGYTF. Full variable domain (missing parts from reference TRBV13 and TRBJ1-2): AAGVIQSPRHLIKEKRETATLKCYPIPRHDTVYWYQQGPGQDPQFLISFYEKMQSDKGSIPDRFSAQQFSDYHSELNMSSLELGDSALYFCASSAPGTGLYGYTFGSGTRLTVV.

The CDR3 DNA is TGTGCCAGCAGCCACTCCGGGGAGCTGTTTTTT. It yields the protein CASSHSGELFF. The rearrangement links TRBV11-2 to TRBJ2-2, with D uncertain. The CDR3 has 11 amino acids. The germline V and J ends were trimmed by 5 bases and 6 bases, with 4 bases remaining between them. Germline V CDR1 and CDR2: SGHAT, FQNNGV.

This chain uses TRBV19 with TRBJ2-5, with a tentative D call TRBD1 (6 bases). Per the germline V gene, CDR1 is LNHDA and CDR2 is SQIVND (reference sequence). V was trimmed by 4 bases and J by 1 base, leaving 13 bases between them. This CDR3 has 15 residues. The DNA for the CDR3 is TGTGCCAGTAGTACTCGGACAGCGAGCCAAGAGACCCAGTACTTC. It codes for CASSTRTASQETQYF.

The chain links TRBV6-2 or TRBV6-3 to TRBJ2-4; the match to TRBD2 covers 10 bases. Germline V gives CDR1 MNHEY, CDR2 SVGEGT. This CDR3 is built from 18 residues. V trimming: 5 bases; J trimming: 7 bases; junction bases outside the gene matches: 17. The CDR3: CASSPTDGLAEADNIQYF. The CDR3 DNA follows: TGTGCCAGCAGTCCCACCGATGGACTAGCGGAGGCTGATAACATTCAGTACTTC.

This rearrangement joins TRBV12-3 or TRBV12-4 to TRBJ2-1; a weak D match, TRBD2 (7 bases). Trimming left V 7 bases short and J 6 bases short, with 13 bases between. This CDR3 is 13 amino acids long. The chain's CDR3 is CASIGGGGNEQFF. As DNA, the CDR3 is TGTGCCAGCATCGGCGGGGGCGGCAATGAGCAGTTCTTC.

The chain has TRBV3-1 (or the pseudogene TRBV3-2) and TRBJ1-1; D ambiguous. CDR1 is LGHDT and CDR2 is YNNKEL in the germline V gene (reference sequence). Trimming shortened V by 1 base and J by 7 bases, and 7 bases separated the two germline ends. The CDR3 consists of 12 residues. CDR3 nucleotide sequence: TGTGCCAGCAGCCAAGTTAATTATGAAGCTTTCTTT. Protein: CASSQVNYEAFF.

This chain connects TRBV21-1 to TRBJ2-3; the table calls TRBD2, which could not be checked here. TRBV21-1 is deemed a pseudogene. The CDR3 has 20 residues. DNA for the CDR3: TGTGCCAGCAGCAAAGCGCAGGCCGCTAGCGGGAGGCTGATCGGAGATACGCAGTATTTT. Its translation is CASSKAQAASGRLIGDTQYF.

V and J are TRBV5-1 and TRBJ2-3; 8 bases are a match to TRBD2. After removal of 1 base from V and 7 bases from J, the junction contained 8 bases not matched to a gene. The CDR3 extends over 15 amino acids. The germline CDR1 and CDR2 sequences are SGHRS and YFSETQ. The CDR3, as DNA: TGCGCCAGCAGCTTGAGGCTAGCGGGCACCTATACGCAGTATTTT. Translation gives CASSLRLAGTYTQYF.

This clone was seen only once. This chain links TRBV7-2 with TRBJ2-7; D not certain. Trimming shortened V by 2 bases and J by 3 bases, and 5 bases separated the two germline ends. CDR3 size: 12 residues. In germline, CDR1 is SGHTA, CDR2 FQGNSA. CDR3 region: CASSLYFYEQYF. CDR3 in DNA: TGTGCCAGCAGCTTATATTTCTACGAGCAGTACTTC.

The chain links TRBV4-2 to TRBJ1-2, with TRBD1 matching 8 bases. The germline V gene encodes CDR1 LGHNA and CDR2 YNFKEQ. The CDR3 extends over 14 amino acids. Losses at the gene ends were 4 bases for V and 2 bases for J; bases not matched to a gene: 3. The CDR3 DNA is TGTGCCAGCAGCCCCGGGACAGGAAACTATGGCTACACCTTC. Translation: CASSPGTGNYGYTF.